The T cell receptor beta chain described here comes from a study of T cell responses to AZD1222 COVID-19 vaccine. Broader study findings: There were mostly white British donors and more females than males, and clonal diversity was possibly underestimated. Baseline serology detected seropositivity in only five to seven AZD1222 recipients. CD4 TCRs covered the whole spike, strongest at regions 160-218 and 743-854.

Trimming shortened V by 3 bases and J by 0 bases, and 12 bases separated the two germline ends. Germline V gene lookup returns CDR1 MGHRA and CDR2 YSYEKL. The CDR3 totals 17 residues. As for this clone: Its antigen is undetermined.

Produced via immunoSEQ multiplex PCR; TCRdb's table is partial and in-frame only. This sample's table reports more than 110,000 clones. The receptor comes from an adult in good health. The source material was peripheral blood. The chain joins TRBV4-1 to TRBJ2-6; D possibly corresponds to TRBD2 (5 bases). The CDR3, as DNA: TGCGCCAGCAGCCAGCAGGTCCGGGGCTCTGGGGCCAACGTCCTGACTTTC. This gives the protein CASSQQVRGSGANVLTF.